This T cell receptor (beta chain) was sequenced in a study of OX40 agonist ivuxolimab in advanced cancers. Study background: People in dose escalation had one of these cancers: hepatocellular carcinoma, melanoma, renal cell or head and neck cancer. The group had a mean age of roughly 65 years, ranged from roughly 23 to 79, and was 80% to 90% male. One patient with hepatocellular carcinoma and two with cutaneous melanoma, three in all, had partial responses.

The data were produced by immunoSEQ multiplex PCR, yet TCRdb's version contains in-frame clones alone and is incomplete. Seen here are more than 35,000 clones, around four fifths observed once, and the top ten hold around 13%. The CDR3 contains 16 residues. Germline-derived CDR1 and CDR2 are MNHNS and SASEGT. The V segment lost 4 bases and the J segment 6 bases; nucleotides outside the gene matches: 12. The sample here was CD4+ or CD8+ T cells sorted from blood, taken in a trial of the OX40 agonist ivuxolimab. The chain combines TRBV6-1 with TRBJ1-2; 9 nucleotides line up with TRBD1. The clonotype comes from an adult with an advanced solid tumor such as melanoma, head and neck, liver or kidney cancer. CDR3 DNA: TGTGCCAGCAGTGTGGTTTTGACAGGGACAGGGAATGGCTACACCTTC. Translated, it gives CASSVVLTGTGNGYTF.